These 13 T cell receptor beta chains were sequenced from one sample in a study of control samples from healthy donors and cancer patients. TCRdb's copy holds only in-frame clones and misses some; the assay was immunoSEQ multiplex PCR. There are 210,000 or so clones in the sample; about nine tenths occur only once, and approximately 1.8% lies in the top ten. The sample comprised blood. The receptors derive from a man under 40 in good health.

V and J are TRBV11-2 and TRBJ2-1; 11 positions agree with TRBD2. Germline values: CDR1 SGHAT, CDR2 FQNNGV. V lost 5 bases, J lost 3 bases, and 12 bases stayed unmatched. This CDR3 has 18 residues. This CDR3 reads CASSPLAGGSLYYNEQFF. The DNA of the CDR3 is TGTGCCAGCAGCCCTCTAGCGGGGGGCTCGTTATACTACAATGAGCAGTTCTTC. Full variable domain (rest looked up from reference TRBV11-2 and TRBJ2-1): EAGVAQSPRYKIIEKRQSVAFWCNPISGHATLYWYQQILGQGPKLLIQFQNNGVVDDSQLPKDRFSAERLKGVDSTLKIQPAKLEDSAVYLCASSPLAGGSLYYNEQFFGPGTRLTVL.

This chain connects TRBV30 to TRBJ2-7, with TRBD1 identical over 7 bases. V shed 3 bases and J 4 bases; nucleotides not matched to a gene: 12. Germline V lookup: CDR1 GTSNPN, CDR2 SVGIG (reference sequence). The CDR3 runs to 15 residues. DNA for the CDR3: TGTGCCTGGAGGGCGACGACAGGGTTTCCATACGAGCAGTACTTC. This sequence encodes CAWRATTGFPYEQYF.

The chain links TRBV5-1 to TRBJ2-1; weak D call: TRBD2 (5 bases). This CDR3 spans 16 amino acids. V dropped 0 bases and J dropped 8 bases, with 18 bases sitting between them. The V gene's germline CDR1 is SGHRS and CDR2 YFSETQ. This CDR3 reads CASSLVTAGPTDEQFF. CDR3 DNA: TGCGCCAGCAGCTTGGTAACCGCGGGCCCCACGGATGAGCAGTTCTTC.

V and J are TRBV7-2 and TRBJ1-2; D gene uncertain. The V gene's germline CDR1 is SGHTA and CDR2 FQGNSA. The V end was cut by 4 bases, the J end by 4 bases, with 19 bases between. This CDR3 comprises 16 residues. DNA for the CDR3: TGTGCCAGCAGCTCCATGAGTCCGGGTCAAGGCTATGGCTACACCTTC. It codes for CASSSMSPGQGYGYTF.

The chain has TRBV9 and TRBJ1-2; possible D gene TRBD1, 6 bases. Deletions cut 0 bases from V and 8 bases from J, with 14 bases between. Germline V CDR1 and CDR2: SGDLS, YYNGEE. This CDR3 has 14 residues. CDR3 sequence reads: CASSVEGAGEGYTF. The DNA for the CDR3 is TGTGCCAGCAGCGTAGAAGGTGCAGGGGAAGGCTACACCTTC.

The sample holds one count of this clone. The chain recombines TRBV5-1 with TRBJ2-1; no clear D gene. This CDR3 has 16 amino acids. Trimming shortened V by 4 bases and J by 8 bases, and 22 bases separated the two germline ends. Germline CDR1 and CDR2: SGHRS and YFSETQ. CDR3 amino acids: CASSPQIRSTSDEQFF. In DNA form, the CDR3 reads TGCGCCAGCAGCCCGCAGATCCGGAGTACAAGCGATGAGCAGTTCTTC.

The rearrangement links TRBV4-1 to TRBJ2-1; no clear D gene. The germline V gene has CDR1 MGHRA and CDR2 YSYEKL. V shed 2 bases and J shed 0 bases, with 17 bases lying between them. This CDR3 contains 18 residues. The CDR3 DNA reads TGCGCCAGCAGCCAATTATATATCAGCTGGGGCTCCTACAATGAGCAGTTCTTC. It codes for CASSQLYISWGSYNEQFF.

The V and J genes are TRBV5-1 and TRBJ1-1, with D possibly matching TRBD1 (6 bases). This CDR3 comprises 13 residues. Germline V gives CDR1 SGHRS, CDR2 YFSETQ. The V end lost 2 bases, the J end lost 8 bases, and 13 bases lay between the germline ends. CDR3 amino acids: CASSFDRTSEAFF. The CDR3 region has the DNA TGCGCCAGCAGCTTTGACAGGACATCAGAAGCTTTCTTT.

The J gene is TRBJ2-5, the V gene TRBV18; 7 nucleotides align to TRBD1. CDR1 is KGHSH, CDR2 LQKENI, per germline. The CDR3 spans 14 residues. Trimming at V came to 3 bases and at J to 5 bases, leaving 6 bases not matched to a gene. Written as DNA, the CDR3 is TGTGCCAGCTCACCCGACAGGGTAGACGAGACCCAGTACTTC. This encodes CASSPDRVDETQYF.

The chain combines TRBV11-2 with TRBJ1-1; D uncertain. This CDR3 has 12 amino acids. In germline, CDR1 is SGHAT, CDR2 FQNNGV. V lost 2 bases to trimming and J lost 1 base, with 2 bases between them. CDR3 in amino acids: CASSLTNTEAFF. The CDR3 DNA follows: TGTGCCAGCAGCTTAACGAACACTGAAGCTTTCTTT.

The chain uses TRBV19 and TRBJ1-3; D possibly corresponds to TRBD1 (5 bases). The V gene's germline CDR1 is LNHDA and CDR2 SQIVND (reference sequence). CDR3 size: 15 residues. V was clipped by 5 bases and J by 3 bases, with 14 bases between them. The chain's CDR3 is CASSPGWGYGNTIYF. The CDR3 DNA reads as TGTGCCAGTAGTCCCGGCTGGGGGTATGGAAACACCATATATTTT.

The CDR3 loop is CASSILWTENTEAFF. CDR3 sequence (DNA): TGTGCCAGTAGTATTCTCTGGACAGAGAACACTGAAGCTTTCTTT. V usage is TRBV19 and J usage is TRBJ1-1; a possible D gene is TRBD1 (6 bases). V was pared by 3 bases and J by 1 base, with 12 bases between. The CDR3 runs to 15 residues. Per germline, CDR1 LNHDA and CDR2 SQIVND (reference sequence).

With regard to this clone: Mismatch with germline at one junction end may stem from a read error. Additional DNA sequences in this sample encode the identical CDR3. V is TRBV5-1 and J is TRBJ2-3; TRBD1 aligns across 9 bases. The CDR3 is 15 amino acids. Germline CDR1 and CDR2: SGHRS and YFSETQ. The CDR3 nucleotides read TGCGCCAGCAGTTTGGGGGACAGGGAAACAGATACGCAGTATTTT. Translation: CASSLGDRETDTQYF.